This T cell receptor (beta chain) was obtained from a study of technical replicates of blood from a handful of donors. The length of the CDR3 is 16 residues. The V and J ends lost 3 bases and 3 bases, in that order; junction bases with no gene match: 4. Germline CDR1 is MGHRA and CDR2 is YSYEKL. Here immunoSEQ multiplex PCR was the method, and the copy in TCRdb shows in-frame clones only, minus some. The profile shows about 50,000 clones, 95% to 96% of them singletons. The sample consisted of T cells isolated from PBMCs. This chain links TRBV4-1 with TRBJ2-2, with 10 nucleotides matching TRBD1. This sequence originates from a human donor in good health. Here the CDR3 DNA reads TGCGCCAGCAGCCAGAAGACAGGGGGCTACACCGGGGAGCTGTTTTTT. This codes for CASSQKTGGYTGELFF.